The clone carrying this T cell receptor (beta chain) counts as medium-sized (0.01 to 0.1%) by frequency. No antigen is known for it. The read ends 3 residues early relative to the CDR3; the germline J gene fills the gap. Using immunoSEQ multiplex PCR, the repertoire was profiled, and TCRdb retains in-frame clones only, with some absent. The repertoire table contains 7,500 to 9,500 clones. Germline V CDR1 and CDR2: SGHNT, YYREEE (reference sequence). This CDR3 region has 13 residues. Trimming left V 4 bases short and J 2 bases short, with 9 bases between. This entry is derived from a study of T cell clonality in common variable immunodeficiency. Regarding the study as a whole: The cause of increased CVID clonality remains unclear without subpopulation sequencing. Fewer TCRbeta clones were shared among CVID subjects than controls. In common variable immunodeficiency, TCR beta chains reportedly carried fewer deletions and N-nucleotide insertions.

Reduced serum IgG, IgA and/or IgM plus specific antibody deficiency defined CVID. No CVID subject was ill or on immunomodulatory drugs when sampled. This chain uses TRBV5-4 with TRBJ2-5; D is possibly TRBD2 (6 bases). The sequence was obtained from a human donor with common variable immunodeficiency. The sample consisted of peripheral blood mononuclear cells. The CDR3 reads CASSRDFQETQYF. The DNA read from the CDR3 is TGTGCCAGCAGCAGGGACTTTCAAGAGACC.